The rows below give T cell receptor beta chains drawn from one sample of a study of T cell changes during pregnancy in multiple sclerosis. Assay: immunoSEQ multiplex PCR; the TCRdb copy retains only in-frame clones and omits some. This sample has under 45,000 clones; nearly 95% occur once, and the top ten carry around 0.41%. The specimen comprised CD4+ T cells from peripheral blood mononuclear cells, sampled in the third trimester of pregnancy. The source of these receptors is a female donor in good health, enrolled as a control in a pregnancy study. The CDR3 runs from the conserved cysteine through the conserved F or W. A D gene is named only where the DNA matches it firmly. Size values are once, few and many counts, or a class for expanded clones, and some rows have none.

d_gene	v_gene	j_gene	abundance	CDR3aa	CDR3nt
TRBD2	TRBV7-9	TRBJ2-1	NA	CASSLEAGEYNEQFF	TGTGCCAGCAGCTTAGAAGCGGGGGAGTACAATGAGCAGTTCTTC
NA	TRBV4-1	TRBJ1-2	NA	CASSLDRWNYGYTF	TGCGCCAGCAGCCTCGACAGGTGGAACTATGGCTACACCTTC
NA	TRBV6-8	TRBJ2-7	NA	CASSYAESGQNNEQYF	TGTGCCAGCAGTTACGCAGAAAGCGGACAGAACAACGAGCAGTACTTC
NA	TRBV21-1	TRBJ2-7	NA	CASSPDWAGGYEQYF	TGTGCCAGCAGCCCAGATTGGGCAGGGGGCTACGAGCAGTACTTC
TRBD1	TRBV6-1	TRBJ1-5	NA	CASSSGQFVNQPQHF	TGTGCCAGCAGCTCGGGACAGTTTGTAAATCAGCCCCAGCATTTT
NA	TRBV27	TRBJ1-5	NA	CASKAGRYSNQPQHF	TGTGCCAGCAAGGCAGGTCGCTATAGCAATCAGCCCCAGCATTTT
TRBD1	TRBV10-3	TRBJ1-2	NA	CAISGQVPNYGYTF	TGTGCCATCAGCGGACAGGTTCCTAACTATGGCTACACCTTC
TRBD2	TRBV11-3	TRBJ2-2	NA	CASSPRTSSGGELFF	TGTGCCAGCAGCCCACGGACTAGCTCCGGCGGGGAGCTGTTTTTT
NA	TRBV5-1	TRBJ2-7	once	CASSRETEASYEQYF	TGCGCCAGCAGCCGTGAGACAGAAGCCTCCTACGAGCAGTACTTC
TRBD1	TRBV4-3	TRBJ1-2	once	CASSQEGRGTYYGYTF	TGCGCCAGCAGCCAAGAAGGCAGGGGGACTTACTATGGCTACACCTTC
TRBD2	TRBV14	TRBJ2-3	NA	CASSLINWGTSGTDTQYF	TGTGCCAGCAGCCTGATAAACTGGGGGACTAGTGGCACAGATACGCAGTATTTT
TRBD1	TRBV2	TRBJ2-6	NA	CASRPGQGLSGANVLTF	TGTGCCAGCAGGCCGGGACAGGGCCTCTCTGGGGCCAACGTCCTGACTTTC
NA	TRBV2	TRBJ2-1	NA	CASKFARSYNEQFF	TGTGCCAGCAAGTTTGCGAGGTCCTACAATGAGCAGTTCTTC
NA	TRBV4-1	TRBJ1-4	NA	CASSQDPLGGTNEKLFF	TGCGCCAGCAGCCAAGACCCCCTAGGGGGAACTAATGAAAAACTGTTTTTT
NA	TRBV1	TRBJ2-2	NA	CTSSQDCAMGPANTGELFF	TGCACCAGCAGCCAAGATTGTGCTATGGGGCCTGCGAACACCGGGGAGCTGTTTTTT
NA	TRBV7-2	TRBJ2-7	NA	CASSSSSGSPYEQYF	TGTGCCAGCAGCTCATCAAGCGGGTCCCCCTACGAGCAGTACTTC
TRBD1	TRBV5-8	TRBJ1-5	NA	CASTRRTGAQPQHF	TGTGCCAGCACCCGCCGGACAGGGGCTCAGCCCCAGCATTTT
NA	TRBV9	TRBJ2-1	NA	CASSVKGRGGGRDNEQFF	TGTGCCAGCAGCGTAAAGGGGAGAGGGGGGGGCCGCGACAATGAGCAGTTCTTC
NA	TRBV28	TRBJ2-3	NA	CATFSQSTDTQYF	TGTGCCACCTTCTCACAAAGCACAGATACGCAGTATTTT
NA	TRBV7-2	TRBJ2-7	NA	CASSPALRGYEQYF	TGTGCCAGCAGCCCTGCCCTGCGAGGCTACGAGCAGTACTTC
TRBD1	TRBV5-1	TRBJ1-5	NA	CASSVHRGQPQHF	TGCGCCAGCAGCGTCCACAGGGGTCAGCCCCAGCATTTT
NA	TRBV19	TRBJ1-2	once	CASSIDTSNYGYTF	TGTGCCAGTAGTATAGATACATCTAACTATGGCTACACCTTC
NA	TRBV7-9	TRBJ1-5	NA	CASSRTGNQPQHF	TGTGCCAGCAGCCGAACAGGGAATCAGCCCCAGCATTTT
NA	TRBV10-3	TRBJ1-2	NA	CAISARNYGYTF	TGTGCCATCAGTGCTAGGAACTATGGCTACACCTTC
NA	TRBV4-3	TRBJ1-1	NA	CASSSTRNTEAFF	TGCGCCAGCAGCTCGACACGCAACACTGAAGCTTTCTTT
TRBD1	TRBV5-1	TRBJ2-3	once	CASSRGQGIDTQYF	TGCGCCAGCAGCAGGGGACAGGGAATAGATACGCAGTATTTT
NA	TRBV15	TRBJ1-5	NA	CATRRRASNQPQHF	TGTGCCACCAGAAGGAGGGCAAGCAATCAGCCCCAGCATTTT
NA	TRBV6-1	TRBJ1-6	few	CASSKQGHHNSPLHF	TGTGCCAGCAGCAAACAGGGACATCATAATTCACCCCTCCACTTT
TRBD1	TRBV4-3	TRBJ1-6	NA	CASSQEFGTGHSPLHF	TGCGCCAGCAGCCAAGAATTTGGGACAGGGCATTCACCCCTCCACTTT
TRBD2	TRBV7-3	TRBJ2-1	NA	CASSFSSGGQGEQFF	TGTGCCAGCAGCTTCAGTAGCGGGGGGCAGGGTGAGCAGTTCTTC
NA	TRBV19	TRBJ1-5	once	CASKKTGNSNQPQHF	TGTGCCAGCAAAAAGACAGGCAATAGCAATCAGCCCCAGCATTTT
NA	TRBV28	TRBJ1-5	once	CASIRQSRTGNQPQHF	TGTGCCAGCATACGACAATCCCGGACAGGCAATCAGCCCCAGCATTTT
NA	TRBV6-5	TRBJ2-7	NA	CASSYEGTRYEQYF	TGTGCCAGCAGTTACGAGGGAACCCGCTACGAGCAGTACTTC
NA	TRBV7-9	TRBJ2-1	NA	CASSLGYIHEQFF	TGTGCCAGCAGCTTAGGATACATACATGAGCAGTTCTTC
NA	TRBV19	TRBJ1-1	once	CASKDSRNTEAFF	TGTGCCAGTAAGGACAGCCGGAACACTGAAGCTTTCTTT
TRBD2	TRBV5-6	TRBJ2-5	NA	CASSLTSGGQETQYF	TGTGCCAGCAGCTTGACTAGCGGGGGACAAGAGACCCAGTACTTC
TRBD2	TRBV29-1	TRBJ2-1	NA	CSVDGRVSYNEQFF	TGCAGCGTTGACGGGAGGGTATCCTACAATGAGCAGTTCTTC
TRBD2	TRBV2	TRBJ2-3	NA	CASVGTSVADTQYF	TGTGCCAGCGTGGGGACTAGCGTCGCAGATACGCAGTATTTT
TRBD2	TRBV7-9	TRBJ2-3	NA	CASSLEVSAGVDTQYF	TGTGCCAGCAGCTTAGAAGTGTCAGCGGGGGTAGATACGCAGTATTTT
NA	TRBV7-9	TRBJ1-2	NA	CASSLSPGGYTF	TGTGCCAGCAGCTTAAGTCCCGGTGGCTACACCTTC
NA	TRBV6-1	TRBJ2-1	NA	CASSPRVEQFF	TGTGCCAGCAGTCCTAGAGTTGAGCAGTTCTTC
TRBD2	TRBV11-2	TRBJ2-1	NA	CASSLTSGGRNEQFF	TGTGCCAGCAGCTTAACCAGCGGGGGGAGAAATGAGCAGTTCTTC
NA	TRBV28	TRBJ2-7	NA	CASSSSPPYEQYF	TGTGCCAGCAGTTCGAGTCCTCCCTACGAGCAGTACTTC
NA	TRBV11-2	TRBJ1-6	NA	CASSLDLTRASSLHF	TGTGCCAGCAGCTTAGATCTCACCAGGGCGTCATCCCTCCACTTT
NA	TRBV11-2	TRBJ1-1	NA	CASSAGERLTEAFF	TGTGCCAGCAGCGCAGGGGAACGGTTGACTGAAGCTTTCTTT
TRBD1	TRBV30	TRBJ1-2	NA	CAWSVQGTLRSGYTF	TGTGCCTGGAGTGTACAGGGGACCCTTAGAAGTGGCTACACCTTC
NA	TRBV7-8	TRBJ1-1	NA	CASSLSQGSTEAFF	TGTGCCAGCAGCTTATCACAGGGAAGCACTGAAGCTTTCTTT
TRBD1	TRBV7-2	TRBJ1-3	NA	CASSLSGGSGNTIYF	TGTGCCAGCAGCTTATCAGGGGGGTCTGGAAACACCATATATTTT
TRBD1	TRBV6-6	TRBJ1-1	NA	CASSWGQGVTEAFF	TGTGCCAGCAGTTGGGGACAGGGGGTCACTGAAGCTTTCTTT
NA	TRBV6-5	TRBJ1-3	once	CASSYLNTIYF	TGTGCCAGCAGTTACCTAAACACCATATATTTT
NA	TRBV5-1	TRBJ2-3	NA	CARLGLAITDTQYF	TGCGCCAGGCTAGGACTTGCTATCACAGATACGCAGTATTTT
NA	TRBV7-9	TRBJ1-2	NA	CASSLIGPNYGYTF	TGTGCCAGCAGCTTGATTGGGCCGAACTATGGCTACACCTTC
NA	TRBV20-1	TRBJ1-2	NA	CSGSGDYGYTF	TGCAGTGGATCAGGGGACTATGGCTACACCTTC
NA	TRBV4-3	TRBJ2-2	NA	CASSPRLLNTGELFF	TGCGCCAGCAGCCCCAGACTCCTGAACACCGGGGAGCTGTTTTTT
NA	TRBV7-9	TRBJ1-5	NA	CASSSRGTPTNQPQHF	TGTGCCAGCAGCTCTAGAGGGACACCAACCAATCAGCCCCAGCATTTT
TRBD1	TRBV6-5	TRBJ2-3	NA	CASSRDRGRDTQYF	TGTGCCAGCAGTCGAGACAGGGGGCGAGATACGCAGTATTTT
NA	TRBV5-1	TRBJ2-2	NA	CASSLKRGKNTGELFF	TGCGCCAGCAGCTTGAAAAGGGGCAAGAACACCGGGGAGCTGTTTTTT
TRBD1	TRBV7-9	TRBJ1-2	NA	CASSLADRDHGYTF	TGTGCCAGCAGCTTAGCGGACAGGGACCATGGCTACACCTTC